The present T cell receptor (beta chain) was sequenced within a study of OX40 agonist ivuxolimab in advanced cancers. Overall study findings and caveats: Certain nonresponders likewise exhibited a low normalized T-cell clonal expansion.

The repertoire was sequenced with immunoSEQ multiplex PCR; TCRdb's copy has only in-frame clones and lacks some. Of about 38,000 clones in the sample, about four fifths were seen once. A note on this clone: Its target is unknown.

It was autoimmune disease history or systemic immunosuppression that excluded patients. Sequenced material: CD4+ or CD8+ T cells sorted from blood, taken in a trial of the OX40 agonist ivuxolimab. The TCR sequence derives from an adult with an advanced solid tumor such as melanoma, head and neck, liver or kidney cancer.

The DNA of the CDR3 is TGTGCCAGCAGCATTAGGGGTGGGGGCACCGGGGAGCTGTTTTTT. Protein: CASSIRGGGTGELFF. This chain uses TRBV7-3 with TRBJ2-2; TRBD1 or TRBD2 may be the D gene (5 bases each). V lost 5 bases and J 4 bases, leaving 14 bases between the germline ends. In germline, CDR1 is SGHTA, CDR2 FQGTGA. There are 15 residues in the CDR3.